The TCR beta chain under discussion was sequenced for a study of vaccination and CD4 T cells after COVID-19. Background on the study: Median time from COVID diagnosis to post-COVID sampling was about 100 days (35 to 161). Stimuli were overlapping spike peptide pools of SARS-CoV-2 and three common cold coronaviruses (HCoV-NL63, HCoV-OC43, HCoV-229E). Control cultures used a CEFX viral epitope pool, an HIV-1 Nef peptide pool, or no peptide.

With respect to this clonotype: What it binds is not known.

As for treatment: approximately 9-day PBMC culture with coronavirus spike peptide pools or control peptides (ViraFEST assay). According to the study, CD4+ T cells from the unexposed donor were gathered ahead of the COVID-19 pandemic (2011-2018). In the ViraFEST assay, peptide-pool expansion preceded TCR sequencing of expanded clonotypes. The ends lost 7 bases at V and 5 bases at J; junction bases unmatched: 5. This CDR3 is 13 amino acids long. Sequence data for DNA of cultured CD4+ T cells were generated by the Oncomine TCR Beta short-read assay. It was from cultured CD4+ T cells that genomic DNA was extracted. From the PCR reads, TCRdb called clonotypes with MiXCR, one entry per CDR3 protein. The repertoire holds 12,000 or so distinct CDR3 sequences, with 37% as singletons.

The receptor's source is a human donor in good health. The rearrangement links TRBV23-1 to TRBJ2-7; 10 bases agree with TRBD2. Being an ORF, TRBV23-1 has a function that is uncertain. The sample consisted of CD4+ T cells from blood, cultured in vitro. The CDR3: CASTALAGDEQYF. The CDR3 region has the DNA TGCGCCAGCACCGCCCTAGCGGGAGACGAGCAGTACTTC.